The 12 T cell receptor beta chains below all came from one sample that was sequenced in a study of T cell responses to AZD1222 COVID-19 vaccine (dated by TCRdb to the early 2020s). This sample's time point label indicates: about 28 days (+/-7) after the second vaccine dose. The library relied on the immunoSEQ multiplex PCR assay. The table was pulled from immuneACCESS by TCRdb, which kept in-frame rearrangements only. Such tables lose some clones; where checked, under half of the loss comes from unresolved V genes, and the rest has no known cause. Counted in this sample were under 170,000 clones; roughly 90% of them appeared once. Together, the top ten hold approximately 3.3% of the sample. The sequenced sample was peripheral blood, obtained 28 days after the second AZD1222 dose. The receptors here all came from an adult who received the AZD1222 COVID-19 vaccine.

Note on this clone: The junction differs from germline at one of its ends, possibly a read error. The rearrangement links TRBV3-1 (or the pseudogene TRBV3-2) to TRBJ1-2; 8 bases fit TRBD1. The germline CDR1 and CDR2 sequences are LGHDT and YNNKEL (reference sequence). There are 14 residues in the CDR3. The CDR3 DNA sequence: TGTGCCAGCAGCCAAGAAAGGGACAGGCCGAGCTCCTTCTTC. Its translation: CASSQERDRPSSFF.

There are a few counts of this clone. V and J are TRBV18 and TRBJ1-1, with 7 bases aligning to TRBD1. CDR3 length: 15 amino acids. The germline V gene encodes CDR1 KGHSH and CDR2 LQKENI. Losses at the gene ends were 4 bases for V and 7 bases for J; bases not matched to a gene: 12. The CDR3 DNA reads as TGTGCCAGCTCACAGACCCGGGACAGCGAAATTGAAGCTTTCTTT. It encodes CASSQTRDSEIEAFF.

V is TRBV5-6 and J is TRBJ1-2, with D perhaps TRBD1 (5 bases). The germline gives CDR1 SGHDT, CDR2 YYEEEE. The ends were cut back, 5 bases at V and 5 bases at J, with 16 bases in the middle. This CDR3 region has 14 residues. As DNA, the CDR3 is TGTGCCAGCAGTCGTAGGGGTCGTCGGTATGGCTACACCTTC. It yields the protein CASSRRGRRYGYTF.

V gene TRBV24-1 combines with J gene TRBJ2-1; D is possibly TRBD1 (6 bases). Germline CDR1 is KGHDR and CDR2 is SFDVKD. Trimming took off 0 bases at V and 5 bases at J, with 13 bases between the two ends. This CDR3 comprises 16 residues. The CDR3 bases are TGTGCCACCAGTGATTTGGTGGGGGCCGACCACAATGAGCAGTTCTTC. Its protein product is CATSDLVGADHNEQFF.

V and J are TRBV27 and TRBJ1-4; possibly TRBD1 for D (6 bases). Germline CDR1 and CDR2: MNHEY and SMNVEV (reference sequence). With 3 bases removed from V and 7 bases from J, the gap between germline ends came to 12 bases. This CDR3 has 14 amino acids. The CDR3 loop is CASSFTRGGEKLFF. The CDR3 DNA reads TGTGCCAGCAGTTTTACCAGGGGAGGTGAAAAACTGTTTTTT.

This clone was seen only a few times. The rearrangement joins TRBV18 to TRBJ2-1, with TRBD2 matching 10 bases. Germline V CDR1 and CDR2: KGHSH, LQKENI. This CDR3 is built from 16 residues. Trimming removed 6 bases from V and 9 bases from J; junction bases left unmatched: 14. This CDR3 reads CASSQLAGILLGEQFF. For the CDR3, the DNA is TGTGCCAGCTCTCAACTAGCGGGAATACTACTGGGTGAGCAGTTCTTC. The full variable domain, its missing parts supplied by reference TRBV18 and TRBJ2-1, is NAGVMQNPRHLVRRRGQEARLRCSPMKGHSHVYWYRQLPEEGLKFMVYLQKENIIDESGMPKERFSAEFPKEGPSILRIQQVVRGDSAAYFCASSQLAGILLGEQFFGPGTRLTVL.

The chain combines TRBV10-3 with TRBJ1-2, with D perhaps matching TRBD1 (6 bases). The germline V gene has CDR1 ENHRY and CDR2 SYGVKD. This CDR3 has 16 amino acids. The V and J ends lost 3 bases and 1 base respectively, with 15 bases between them. CDR3 loop: CAISDLGGQGNYGYTF. The CDR3 nucleotides are TGTGCCATCAGTGACCTTGGGGGGCAGGGTAACTATGGCTACACCTTC.

Here the CDR3 reads CASSLMRDYEQYF. In DNA form, the CDR3 reads TGTGCCAGCAGTTTGATGCGGGACTACGAGCAGTACTTC. The chain joins TRBV5-4 to TRBJ2-7; D is perhaps TRBD2 (6 bases). This CDR3 has 13 residues. Germline values: CDR1 SGHNT, CDR2 YYREEE (reference sequence). Trimming took off 5 bases at V and 3 bases at J, with 12 bases between the two ends.

The genes are TRBV10-1 and TRBJ2-7; D unclear. Trimming left V 5 bases short and J 3 bases short, with 14 bases between. The germline V gene has CDR1 WNHNN and CDR2 SYGVQD (reference sequence). This CDR3 contains 14 residues. CDR3 coding DNA: TGCGCCAGCAGTCTCACGGGTCGTAACTACGAGCAGTACTTC. Protein product: CASSLTGRNYEQYF.

The count of this clone is one. The CDR3 loop reads CASSLSRRAVYGYTF. CDR3 sequence (DNA): TGTGCCAGCAGTTTATCTCGGAGGGCCGTCTATGGCTACACCTTC. V is TRBV28 and J is TRBJ1-2, with unresolved D. The germline V gene has CDR1 MDHEN and CDR2 SYDVKM. This CDR3 has 15 amino acids. V lost 1 base and J 4 bases, leaving 13 bases between the germline ends.

The chain links TRBV6-5 to TRBJ2-7, with D unclear. The CDR3 runs to 14 residues. Germline V gene sequence: CDR1 MNHEY, CDR2 SVGAGI. V shed 1 base and J shed 0 bases, with 7 bases lying between them. The CDR3 region has the DNA TGTGCCAGCAGTTACTACCGTAGCTCCTACGAGCAGTACTTC. Protein: CASSYYRSSYEQYF.

The V gene is TRBV4-1, the J gene TRBJ1-5, with TRBD1 as a possible D gene (5 bases). Trimming shortened V by 5 bases and J by 9 bases, and 11 bases separated the two germline ends. Germline CDR1 MGHRA, CDR2 YSYEKL. The CDR3 extends over 12 amino acids. The CDR3 DNA reads TGCGCCAGCAGCTCAAGGGGTGGGCCCCAGCATTTT. This translates into CASSSRGGPQHF.